This TCR beta chain was profiled in a study of regulatory T cells in long-lasting Graves disease. Study information: The study enrolled newly diagnosed Graves' patients on antithyroid drugs under 3 months.

This clonotype was seen ten or more times. Its antigen is as yet unknown. With iRepertoire HTBI primers and Arm-PCR of CDR3 regions, TCR beta libraries were built. Each CDR3 protein is one row after TCRdb ran MiXCR on the multiplex PCR reads. Of about 440,000 distinct CDR3 sequences in the sample, more than 12% are singletons; the top ten hold 16%. Germline CDR1 reads SNHLY; CDR2 reads FYNNEI. The CDR3 totals 15 residues. Deletions cut 8 bases from V and 1 base from J, with 16 bases between. The study, taken as a whole, reports: TRBV28 was favored in persistent disease, as were TRBJ1-2 and TRBJ2-5.

The time point denotes: newly diagnosed GD, antithyroid drugs for less than 3 months. Generation of the TCR library employed RNA extracted from PBMCs. This sample also belongs to another study, concerning T cells in Graves' hyperthyroidism and ophthalmopathy. That source reports: Diagnoses used clinical symptoms, serum thyroxine and TRAb, thyroid ultrasound and orbital computed tomography. The HTBI primer set was used in a first-round RT-PCR of the TCR CDR3.

This clonotype was sampled from a woman aged 25 to 39 with Graves disease. Sequences were derived from peripheral blood mononuclear cells (PBMCs), sampled at new diagnosis, from a patient treated with antithyroid drugs. The J gene is TRBJ2-3, the V gene TRBV2; D remains unclear. CDR3 sequence: CASRQAVVGTDTQYF. CDR3 sequence (DNA): TGTGCCAGCCGCCAGGCGGTGGTTGGCACAGATACGCAGTATTTT.